This T cell receptor (beta chain) comes out of a study of T cell responses to AZD1222 COVID-19 vaccine (dated by TCRdb to the early 2020s). Regarding the study in general: AZD1222 recipients with second doses at about 4 weeks or about 12 weeks were pooled, because spike-specific TCR depth and breadth did not differ between schedules. TCR sequencing was performed for about 240 trial participants, of whom about 200 were given two doses of AZD1222 and around 25 were given two doses of MenACWY control vaccine. Trial participants were enrolled by age into 18-55, 56-69 and 70-plus year subgroups, with roughly 160, 29 and 62 TCR-sequenced participants respectively. What the authors observed across the whole study: After two AZD1222 doses, both the breadth and the depth of spike-specific TCRs were significantly higher than at day 0 and than in MenACWY recipients. Most participants were white British and females outnumbered males, and the authors suggested that clonal diversity may have been underestimated. Because no day 14 peak-response samples were available, repertoires were characterized only after the peak T cell response. Conclusions about previously exposed vaccinees are limited, since just a handful of AZD1222 recipients were seropositive for SARS-CoV-2 at baseline. The 56-69-year group was small, and its depth increase did not reach significance, likely because of low power. Epitopes outside the regions mutated in the B.1.351 and B.1.1.7 variants were reportedly recognized by nearly half of the unique spike-specific TCRs. The vaccine-associated CD4 TCRs covered the entire spike protein, and the dominant responses fell in regions 160-218 and 743-854.

The intended sense of this specimen's time point label: baseline before first vaccination. Samples from vaccinated people were obtained from the UK trials COV001 and COV002, which included a single-blind randomized controlled phase 2/3 trial of AZD1222 (ChAdOx1 nCoV-19) in healthy adults. For TCRbeta chain sequencing, PBMC samples were collected from trial participants at day 0 and at day 28 after the second dose. Spanning cysteine to phenylalanine, the CDR3 consists of 12 amino acids. Only the CDR3 region is kept as DNA, spanning 36 bases read in frame from base 1. Ends trimmed: V by 5 bases, J by 4 bases; bases unmatched to a gene: 1. As encoded in the germline V gene (reference sequence), CDR1 is LGHDT while CDR2 is YNNKEL. Points on this clone: This clone's antigen is unknown. No base-level quality is on record; no much larger clone is a single base apart.

The CDR3 regions of human TCRbeta chains were analyzed by immunosequencing. The authors' analysis ran thus. Repertoire TCRs were checked for matches against a reference library of SARS-CoV-2-specific TCRs that had been generated using the MIRA antigen-specificity platform. Breadth was defined as the fraction of unique TCRs that were SARS-CoV-2-associated. Depth was defined as the fraction of total T cells that were SARS-CoV-2-associated. Using the MIRA data, each spike-specific TCR was assigned both to the spike region to which the TCR was reactive and to a CD4 or CD8 class. Log10-transformed breadth and depth values were compared by one-way ANOVA with Sidak's multiple comparisons tests. TCRdb holds this immuneACCESS table with in-frame rearrangements only. Some clones are missing; in checked studies, unresolved V genes explain under half, and the rest has no known cause. V and J calls and clone size are those listed in that table; D and trimming were worked out from the DNA. The sample records some 130,000 clones, roughly 90% of which are singletons. 1.9% of the sample belongs to the ten largest clones.

This specimen was peripheral blood, taken on day 0 of AZD1222 vaccination. This receptor was obtained from an adult in good health. Recombination joined TRBV3-1 (or the pseudogene TRBV3-2) with TRBJ2-7, with 8 central nucleotides matching TRBD2. The nucleotide sequence is TGTGCCAGCAGCGGGACTAGTTACGAGCAGTACTTC. The encoded protein is CASSGTSYEQYF.